This TCR beta chain stems from a study of regulatory T cells in long-lasting Graves disease (dated by TCRdb to the early 2020s). A note on the overall study: In the newly diagnosed Graves' disease group, patients had been taking antithyroid drugs for less than 3 months. The study took place in China and was registered as a clinical trial. Persistent Graves' disease patients were compared with newly diagnosed Graves' disease patients by peripheral blood TCR sequencing and RNA sequencing. TCR sequencing covered some 13 persistent and approximately 20 newly diagnosed Graves' disease patients, about 35 samples in total. The paper's findings and limits, for the study overall: Sequencing and analysis were restricted to the TCR beta chain. A larger number of public clonotypes was shared among persistent patients (fewer than 3,000) than among newly diagnosed patients (over 850). As a limitation, the authors acknowledged that the small sample size may reduce accuracy. Because the primary lesion, thyroid tissue, could not be accessed, the study looked at peripheral blood alone. Compared with newly diagnosed patients, patients with persistent Graves' disease had lower TCR Shannon entropy and fewer highly expanded clones, which suggests clonal expansion. Persistent disease showed preferential use of TRBV28, TRBJ1-2 and TRBJ2-5, whereas newly diagnosed disease favored TRBV20-1 and TRBJ2-1.

A remark on this clonotype: There is no known antigen for this receptor. A single base is all that separates this from a far larger clone, so a read error is likely.

The germline V gene (reference sequence) specifies MNHEY as CDR1 and SMNVEV as CDR2. Measured from the cysteine to the phenylalanine, the CDR3 is 13 residues long. Just the 39-base CDR3 DNA is kept, in frame starting at base 1. Trimming removed 5 bases from V and 6 bases from J, leaving 13 bases between the germline ends. Receptor libraries were prepared by multiplex PCR. The reads were generated on an Illumina HiSeq 4000. iRepertoire HTBI primers and Arm-PCR amplification of CDR3 regions were used to construct TCR beta libraries. Gel purification was performed on PCR products prior to sequencing. The authors' pipeline ran thus. A total of roughly 67 TRBV and more than twelve TRBJ segments were identified across samples and were used for gene usage analysis of CDR3 amino acid clonotypes. COPE and FqMerger were used to merge the filtered high-quality paired reads into contigs. Contigs were aligned with BLAST to IMGT TRBV, TRBD and TRBJ reference genes, and CDR3 was defined per IMGT. Clonotypes above 0.1% frequency were classified as highly expanded clones. Shannon entropy served as the measure of repertoire diversity, while the Gini coefficient captured V-J evenness. Public clonotypes were defined as clonotypes shared by more than one individual. The public reads were run again by TCRdb, first through fastp at Q25 and then through MiXCR, and only productive beta chains were kept. CDR3 protein duplicates are merged, each entry listing the most common genes and DNA. TCRdb, rather than the study authors, made the V and J calls. Across this sample there are approximately 540,000 distinct CDR3 sequences, with 12% seen only once. In total, the top ten clones hold about 8.3% of the sample.

Explained via the paper, the time point label denotes: newly diagnosed GD, antithyroid drugs for less than 3 months. For both TCR sequencing and RNA sequencing, RNA was extracted from PBMCs in TRIzol. The diagnosis of Graves' disease followed American Thyroid Association guidelines. The patients came from an endocrinology department in Xi'an, China. From each patient, approximately 10 milliliters of peripheral blood was collected into an EDTA anticoagulant tube. PBMCs were isolated by Ficoll Paque Plus density gradient separation without further T cell sorting. An Agilent 2100 Bioanalyzer and agarose gel were used to check RNA quality, and a NanoDrop 2000 was used to measure RNA concentration. Another study also made use of these data, one on T cells in Graves' hyperthyroidism and ophthalmopathy. The second source states: Stable Graves' hyperthyroidism was defined as no progression to ophthalmopathy during 18 months of follow-up. Hyperthyroidism patients were newly diagnosed, with disease duration under 2 months, and aged 18 to 65 years. Exclusion was applied to patients with uncontrolled infections, other autoimmune diseases, pregnancy or lactation. Clinical symptoms, serum thyroxine and TRAb, thyroid ultrasound, and orbital computed tomography formed the basis for the diagnoses. A first-round RT-PCR of the TCR CDR3 used the HTBI primer set with the Qiagen OneStep RT-PCR kit. Most expanded thyroid clonotypes (frequency above 0.001) were also detected in blood, suggesting blood repertoires may reflect thyroid immune responses. A model built on a 13 V-J signature distinguished ophthalmopathy from stable hyperthyroidism, reaching 85% to 90% sensitivity and around 81% specificity in cross-validation and 80%/75% in testing. During validation, the model predicted progression to ophthalmopathy a median of around 6 months ahead of onset, with just under 71% sensitivity and 72% to 85% specificity. To identify distinguishing TCR V-J signatures, a discovery cohort of 90 to 100 patients was used, comprising 43 with Graves' ophthalmopathy and some 60 with stable Graves' hyperthyroidism. An independent validation cohort of under 20 hyperthyroidism patients and about 15 patients who later progressed to ophthalmopathy tested prospective prediction of ophthalmopathy. The approximately 100 discovery patients were divided at random into training and test sets in a 7:3 ratio. In addition, the study compared T-cell repertoires in thyroid tissue and in blood from roughly six Graves' hyperthyroidism patients. Once sampling was done, hyperthyroidism patients were given methimazole at a starting dose of 30 mg daily, whereas ophthalmopathy patients were given high-dose intravenous methylprednisolone. Libraries were constructed in a second round of multiplex PCR, after which size selection and purification were performed. Sequencing of the libraries was done on an Illumina HiSeq2000 using paired-end 100 bp reads. Raw data were processed with SOAPnuke, discarding reads with adapters, uncalled bases, mean Phred below 15, or no exact constant-primer or identifier match. High-quality paired reads were merged using COPE v1.2.5, and each unique nucleotide sequence was defined as a clonotype. MiTCR v1.1 was used to align the clonotypes against IMGT TRBV, TRBD and TRBJ reference segments. Analysis was restricted to V-J combinations with a frequency above 0.0001, which covered about 99% of repertoires. A TCS score was defined as the ratio between F50 (clonal expansion) and ExV (chaos), using BLOSUM62-based TCRdist between CDR3 peptides within each V-J. Welch's t-statistics and random forest reduced just over 500 V-J features to 10 to 15, which were used in a naive Bayes classifier (R e1071). Sample size was not statistically predetermined, and blinding of investigators to group allocation was not performed. TCR Vbeta CDR3 sequencing of 130 to 150 peripheral blood samples (about 45 ophthalmopathy, some 75 hyperthyroidism and 17 progressor patients) is reported in the paper.

The V gene is TRBV27 and the J gene is TRBJ1-2; the D gene is unclear. The input for sequencing was peripheral blood mononuclear cells (PBMCs), taken at new diagnosis, from a patient treated with antithyroid drugs. The sequence was obtained from a woman aged 25 to 39 with Graves disease. Donor details come from another sample of the same person, matched by shared clones. The CDR3 protein sequence reads: CASSEVRTNGYTF. In nucleotide form, the sequence is TGTGCCAGCAGTGAAGTAAGGACGAATGGCTACACCTTC.